This T cell receptor beta chain was recorded in a study of shared clonotypes between healthy human individuals. In the study overall: Per-donor plates numbered three CD4 naive, three CD4 memory, two CD8 naive and one CD8 memory.

General study findings and limits: Only blood underwent sampling, and tissue repertoires likely differ. In a few donors, roughly 5.2% of naive CD4 clonotypes appeared in common. Some clonotypes were shared by all four sorted-subset donors, while others were not shared. The non-shared ones had lower generation probabilities than the shared ones.

Profiled with immunoSEQ multiplex PCR; TCRdb holds only in-frame clones, not every one. The sample records 1.4 million to 1.5 million clones, roughly 96% being singletons. The count of this clone is one. Its target is not known. Sequencing input: naive CD4+ T cells sorted from blood. This sample's subset: CD45RA+ positively selected. This clonotype was obtained from a man aged 25-45 years in good health.

CDR3 bases: TGTGCCAGCAGCTCAGGACTAGCGGGACTAGCCAAAAACATTCAGTACTTC. Residues: CASSSGLAGLAKNIQYF. The V gene is TRBV5-4, the J gene TRBJ2-4; 12 bases are a match to TRBD2. Looked up from germline, CDR1 is SGHNT and CDR2 is YYREEE (reference sequence). J lost 0 bases, V lost 3 bases, and 4 bases had no gene match. This CDR3 is built from 17 residues.